Included here is one TCR beta chain sequence, with context. The sample comes from a study of blood T cell repertoires in COVID-19. Germline CDR1 reads SGHRS; CDR2 reads YFSETQ. The CDR3 loop spans 15 amino acids. With 1 base removed from V and 2 bases from J, the gap between germline ends came to 9 bases. The table came from immunoSEQ multiplex PCR; TCRdb's copy has only in-frame clones and leaves some out. Found here are about 300,000 clones, less than 85% of them singletons; the top ten hold around 1.6%. The clonotype comes from a human donor with COVID-19, enrolled during active disease. The donor label of this sample is uncertain. The sequenced sample was peripheral blood. This sequence joins TRBV5-1 and TRBJ1-4, with a possible D match to TRBD1 (5 bases). DNA of the CDR3: TGCGCCAGCAGCTTGTTGGGGCCCACTAATGAAAAACTGTTTTTT. Its protein is CASSLLGPTNEKLFF.